This T cell receptor (beta chain) was sequenced for a study of cytomegalovirus exposure and HLA in healthy donors. Findings and limits, study-wide: CMV serostatus alone was available as immune exposure information.

PCR was performed using 60 Vbeta and 13 Jbeta primers. The assay was immunoSEQ multiplex PCR, and TCRdb's table has in-frame clones only and misses some. The sample holds approximately 72,000 clones, 65% to 70% seen once. This clone was seen more than once but under ten times. Its specificity is unknown. Germline-derived CDR1 and CDR2 are SGHTA and FQGTGA. The germline V and J ends were trimmed by 5 bases and 3 bases, with 11 bases remaining between them. The CDR3 is made up of 14 amino acids. The sequence was obtained from a man aged 35 to 55 in good health and CMV-seropositive. Sequencing used PBMCs. The chain couples TRBV7-3 to TRBJ2-1; no firm D call. The CDR3: CASSGRLDYNEQFF. The CDR3 bases are TGTGCCAGCAGCGGCCGACTGGACTACAATGAGCAGTTCTTC.